These 27 T cell receptor beta chains share one sample of origin, sequenced in a study of shared clonotypes between healthy human individuals. Cells designated naive CD8 were CD45RO-negative and were positively selected for CCR7, with terminally differentiated effector memory CD45RA+ cells excluded. Some clones are missing from TCRdb's copy, which holds only in-frame ones; the method was immunoSEQ multiplex PCR. Seen here are fewer than 800,000 clones, about 92% observed once, and the top ten hold roughly 22%. Material: naive CD8+ T cells sorted from blood. The receptors derive from a man aged 30-40 years in good health.

The chain carries TRBV5-1 and TRBJ2-2, with D possibly being TRBD1 or TRBD2 (5 bases each). Germline CDR1 SGHRS, CDR2 YFSETQ. The CDR3 is 15 amino acids. V was shortened by 1 base and J by 1 base, with 8 bases between the two germline ends. The chain's CDR3 is CASSLYGGNTGELFF. DNA for the CDR3: TGCGCCAGCAGCTTGTATGGGGGGAACACCGGGGAGCTGTTTTTT.

This clone was counted once. The gene calls are TRBV23-1 and TRBJ2-1, with D unclear. TRBV23-1 is designated an ORF whose function remains uncertain. The CDR3 runs to 11 residues. Trimming cost V 6 bases and J 14 bases, with 14 bases left between them. The DNA of the CDR3 is TGCGCCAGCAGCCGTCACCGTTACGAGTTCTTC. It translates to CASSRHRYEFF.

This clone was observed once. The chain uses TRBV29-1 and TRBJ2-7; 7 positions agree with TRBD1. The germline CDR1 and CDR2 sequences are SQVTM and ANQGSEA. V lost 2 bases and J lost 1; bases outside the gene matches: 5. The CDR3 contains 14 residues. The CDR3 DNA is TGCAGCGTTGAAAGACAGGGTGGATCCTACGAGCAGTACTTC. This translates into CSVERQGGSYEQYF.

The chain is built from TRBV11-2 and TRBJ2-1; 9 bases are shared with TRBD2. Germline CDR1 and CDR2: SGHAT and FQNNGV. The CDR3 is 15 residues long. J lost 4 bases, V lost 5 bases, and 6 bases had no gene match. The CDR3 DNA follows: TGTGCCAGCAGCGTAGCGGGAGAAGGTTACAATGAGCAGTTCTTC. It translates to CASSVAGEGYNEQFF.

V gene TRBV6-5 combines with J gene TRBJ2-6; a possible D gene is TRBD1 (5 bases). CDR3 length equals 16 residues. Germline CDR1 and CDR2: MNHEY and SVGAGI. Trimming pared 2 bases from V and 0 bases from J, leaving 8 bases between. The CDR3 region is CASSYRGGSGANVLTF. The CDR3 nucleotides read TGTGCCAGCAGTTACAGGGGCGGCTCTGGGGCCAACGTCCTGACTTTC.

The chain recombines TRBV29-1 with TRBJ2-7, with D maybe TRBD1 (5 bases). V was clipped by 4 bases and J by 1 base, with 17 bases between them. Germline V CDR1 and CDR2: SQVTM, ANQGSEA. This CDR3 has 15 amino acids. The CDR3 reads CSVVRSGRESYEQYF. CDR3 coding DNA: TGCAGCGTTGTTCGTTCCGGCAGGGAATCCTACGAGCAGTACTTC.

The chain is built from TRBV5-1 and TRBJ1-2, with 8 bases lining up with TRBD1. The CDR3 sequence is 15 residues long. CDR1 is SGHRS and CDR2 is YFSETQ in the germline V gene. V was clipped by 0 bases and J by 4 bases; unmatched bases: 5. CDR3 in amino acids: CASSLETGGGYGYTF. The CDR3 DNA reads TGCGCCAGCAGCTTGGAAACAGGGGGAGGCTATGGCTACACCTTC.

This clone was counted many times. At the DNA level, this CDR3 is encoded by other sequences in the same sample as well. V usage is TRBV13 and J usage is TRBJ2-6; 7 nucleotides line up with TRBD2. The CDR3 consists of 19 residues. The J segment lost 0 bases and the V segment lost 5 bases, leaving 13 bases of the junction unmatched. Germline values: CDR1 PRHDT, CDR2 FYEKMQ (reference sequence). CDR3 DNA: TGTGCCAGCAGCCCAACTAGCGCCCTCCCGTTCTCTGGGGCCAACGTCCTGACTTTC. This encodes CASSPTSALPFSGANVLTF. The full variable domain, rest sourced from reference TRBV13 and TRBJ2-6, is AAGVIQSPRHLIKEKRETATLKCYPIPRHDTVYWYQQGPGQDPQFLISFYEKMQSDKGSIPDRFSAQQFSDYHSELNMSSLELGDSALYFCASSPTSALPFSGANVLTFGAGSRLTVL.

The chain links TRBV29-1 to TRBJ2-3, with 8 nucleotides matching TRBD2. Losses at the gene ends were 1 base for V and 5 bases for J; bases not matched to a gene: 5. This CDR3 region has 14 residues. CDR1 and CDR2 from the germline V gene are SQVTM and ANQGSEA. In DNA, the CDR3 is TGCAGCGTTGAAGGGGTCCTAGCGGGAGATACGCAGTATTTT. Amino acids: CSVEGVLAGDTQYF.

The gene calls are TRBV27 and TRBJ2-7; possibly TRBD1 for D (6 bases). Germline V gene lookup returns CDR1 MNHEY and CDR2 SMNVEV (reference sequence). Trimming removed 4 bases at V and 7 bases at J, with 20 bases between. The CDR3 is made up of 15 amino acids. The CDR3 loop reads CASSSYAGERFEQYF. In DNA form, the CDR3 reads TGTGCCAGCAGTTCCTATGCAGGGGAACGGTTTGAGCAGTACTTC.

J is TRBJ2-3 and V is TRBV7-9; 7 positions match TRBD2. CDR3 length equals 17 residues. From germline, CDR1 is SEHNR and CDR2 FQNEAQ (reference sequence). V lost 0 bases, J lost 3 bases, and 9 bases stayed unmatched. The CDR3 DNA is TGTGCCAGCAGCTTAGCCCCCGGGCGGGAGTCAACAGATACGCAGTATTTT. Amino acids: CASSLAPGRESTDTQYF.

On this clone: Other DNA sequences in the same sample also yield this CDR3. The CDR3: CASSVGTATYEQYF. For the CDR3, the DNA is TGTGCCAGCAGCGTGGGGACAGCGACCTACGAGCAGTACTTC. The chain carries TRBV9 and TRBJ2-7; 7 positions match TRBD1. Germline CDR1 SGDLS, CDR2 YYNGEE. The CDR3 is 14 amino acids. V lost 2 bases and J lost 2; bases outside the gene matches: 4. The full variable domain, with the rest looked up from reference TRBV9 and TRBJ2-7, is DSGVTQTPKHLITATGQRVTLRCSPRSGDLSVYWYQQSLDQGLQFLIQYYNGEERAKGNILERFSAQQFPDLHSELNLSSLELGDSALYFCASSVGTATYEQYFGPGTRLTVT.

V and J are TRBV27 and TRBJ2-7; 10 bases agree with TRBD1. Germline CDR1 reads MNHEY; CDR2 reads SMNVEV (reference sequence). J lost 3 bases, V lost 2 bases, and 4 bases had no gene match. This CDR3 contains 15 residues. CDR3: CASSLRGQGHYEQYF. The CDR3 DNA is TGTGCCAGCAGTTTAAGGGGACAGGGGCACTACGAGCAGTACTTC.

The chain employs TRBV19 and TRBJ2-1; D unclear. CDR1 is LNHDA and CDR2 is SQIVND in the germline V gene (reference sequence). Trimming shortened V by 1 base and J by 4 bases, and 8 bases separated the two germline ends. This CDR3 is 14 amino acids long. The CDR3 sequence is CASSIGPGYNEQFF. In DNA, the CDR3 is TGTGCCAGTAGTATAGGCCCTGGTTACAATGAGCAGTTCTTC. Filled out from reference TRBV19 and TRBJ2-1, the complete variable domain reads DGGITQSPKYLFRKEGQNVTLSCEQNLNHDAMYWYRQDPGQGLRLIYYSQIVNDFQKGDIAEGYSVSREKKESFPLTVTSAQKNPTAFYLCASSIGPGYNEQFFGPGTRLTVL.

The chain carries TRBV29-1 and TRBJ2-1, with 8 bases aligning to TRBD2. After removal of 6 bases from V and 4 bases from J, the junction contained 11 bases not matched to a gene. This CDR3 region has 15 residues. CDR1 and CDR2 (germline): SQVTM, ANQGSEA. CDR3 amino acids: CSVVRASGQYNEQFF. In DNA, the CDR3 is TGCAGCGTCGTGAGGGCTAGCGGGCAGTACAATGAGCAGTTCTTC.

The chain has TRBV27 and TRBJ2-1, with D possibly being TRBD1 or TRBD2 (5 bases each). The CDR3 length is 12 residues. Germline CDR1 reads MNHEY; CDR2 reads SMNVEV (reference sequence). Deletions cut 8 bases from V and 4 bases from J, with 9 bases between. The DNA of the CDR3 is TGTGCCAGCGGGACGATTTACAATGAGCAGTTCTTC. Translating gives CASGTIYNEQFF.

The V and J genes are TRBV7-9 and TRBJ1-5; possibly TRBD1 for D (5 bases). This CDR3 is built from 14 residues. V was pared by 8 bases and J by 3 bases, with 14 bases between. Germline V gene data show CDR1 as SEHNR and CDR2 as FQNEAQ (reference sequence). CDR3 amino acids: CASEGTGLNQPQHF. The CDR3, as DNA: TGTGCCAGCGAGGGAACAGGACTCAATCAGCCCCAGCATTTT.

This CDR3 reads CASSVGTSFYEQYF. CDR3 nucleotides: TGTGCCAGCTCCGTTGGGACTAGCTTCTACGAGCAGTACTTC. The J gene is TRBJ2-7, the V gene TRBV18, with 9 bases matching TRBD2. This CDR3 region has 14 residues. The V gene's germline CDR1 is KGHSH and CDR2 LQKENI. Trimming at V came to 6 bases and at J to 3 bases, leaving 6 bases not matched to a gene.

The rearrangement joins TRBV9 to TRBJ1-1, with 7 bases identical to TRBD1. Germline V gives CDR1 SGDLS, CDR2 YYNGEE. V shed 3 bases, J shed 7 bases, and the junction held 3 bases outside the gene matches. The CDR3 contains 12 residues. DNA of the CDR3: TGTGCCAGCAGCGGACGGGACAGTGAAGCTTTCTTT. Amino acids: CASSGRDSEAFF.

V usage is TRBV11-2 and J usage is TRBJ2-2; weak D call: TRBD2 (7 bases). The length of the CDR3 is 16 residues. V dropped 2 bases and J dropped 6 bases, with 16 bases sitting between them. Germline values: CDR1 SGHAT, CDR2 FQNNGV. The CDR3, as DNA: TGTGCCAGCAGCTTACTTAGGCGGGGGCCCTCCGGGGAGCTGTTTTTT. Amino acid sequence: CASSLLRRGPSGELFF.

The chain links TRBV6-5 to TRBJ2-7, with 9 bases identical to TRBD2. With 4 bases clipped from V and 4 bases from J, the junction kept 8 bases outside the gene matches. The CDR3 runs to 15 residues. CDR1 is MNHEY and CDR2 is SVGAGI in the germline V gene. Written as DNA, the CDR3 is TGTGCCAGCAGTTTAAGTAGCGGGAGAGGGTACGAGCAGTACTTC. The encoded protein is CASSLSSGRGYEQYF.

The chain couples TRBV30 to TRBJ2-7; D not certain. Trimming pared 3 bases from V and 2 bases from J, leaving 8 bases between. The CDR3 contains 12 residues. CDR1 is GTSNPN and CDR2 is SVGIG in the germline V gene (reference sequence). In DNA, the CDR3 is TGTGCCTGGAGACTACCCACCTACGAGCAGTACTTC. Its translation is CAWRLPTYEQYF.

The V call is TRBV10-3, the J call TRBJ2-2; 7 bases fit TRBD2. The CDR3 has 16 residues. In germline, CDR1 is ENHRY, CDR2 SYGVKD. V dropped 6 bases and J dropped 6; count of bases not matched to a gene: 13. DNA for the CDR3: TGTGCCATCAGGAAGTCAGAGACTAGCCCGGCCGGGGAGCTGTTTTTT. Protein: CAIRKSETSPAGELFF.

The rearrangement uses TRBV10-2 and TRBJ1-3; 8 positions agree with TRBD1. Trimming took 5 bases from V and 2 from J; bases not matched to a gene: 5. From germline, CDR1 is WSHSY and CDR2 SAAADI. This CDR3 is built from 15 residues. CDR3 region: CASSPDRVAGNTIYF. CDR3 in DNA: TGCGCCAGCAGTCCGGACAGGGTGGCTGGAAACACCATATATTTT.

V is TRBV2 and J is TRBJ1-2; the D gene is possibly TRBD1 (6 bases). There are 14 residues in the CDR3. Germline V CDR1 and CDR2: SNHLY, FYNNEI. V lost 6 bases to trimming and J lost 5 bases, with 16 bases between them. In nucleotides, the CDR3 is TGTGCCAGCAGCCTAAGGGGGTCCTCTTATGGCTACACCTTC. It translates to CASSLRGSSYGYTF.

A few counts support this clone. This chain joins TRBV6-5 and TRBJ1-1; a weak D match, TRBD1 (5 bases). The CDR3 consists of 14 residues. The germline gives CDR1 MNHEY, CDR2 SVGAGI. The V gene lost 2 bases and the J gene lost 0 bases, with 7 bases spanning the gap. CDR3 sequence: CASSYQGMNTEAFF. The CDR3 DNA reads TGTGCCAGCAGTTACCAGGGCATGAACACTGAAGCTTTCTTT.

The rearrangement joins TRBV6-1 to TRBJ2-1; 9 positions agree with TRBD2. The ends lost 4 bases at V and 4 bases at J; junction bases unmatched: 14. This CDR3 contains 18 residues. CDR1 and CDR2 (germline): MNHNS, SASEGT. The CDR3 here is CASSGSTLGTSYYNEQFF. In DNA form, the CDR3 reads TGTGCCAGCAGTGGTTCTACCCTCGGGACTAGCTATTACAATGAGCAGTTCTTC.